The T cell receptor (beta chain) under discussion was sequenced for a study of circulating tumor DNA in untreated peripheral T-cell lymphoma listed by TCRdb under 2021. Context from the whole study: Serum samples were collected at baseline and serially during treatment so that circulating tumor DNA carrying tumor TCR clonotypes could be tracked. Broader findings and caveats from the paper: Remission over approximately nine years of follow-up was maintained in a couple of patients with persistently detectable ctDNA after therapy, so relapse was not always predicted by ctDNA persistence. Of the approximately 24 patients with serial samples, 30% to 45% had cleared ctDNA after two cycles, and ctDNA that was detectable after therapy showed a trend toward worse survival. Tumor-specific clonotypes were identified in roughly 75% of patients, from about nine tenths of baseline tissues and roughly 65% of baseline serum samples.

Worth noting for this clone: Which antigen it targets is not known. No much larger clone is present one base from it, and per-base qualities are unavailable.

Next-generation sequencing of T-cell receptor sequences was used to monitor peripheral T-cell lymphoma patients receiving frontline treatment on a trial. Libraries came from the immunoSEQ multiplex PCR assay. Here the immuneACCESS table is served through TCRdb, limited to in-frame sequences with V and J called. Missing clones are a known gap in these copies; in checked studies unresolved V genes cover under half, and the rest lacks a known reason. The sample includes 200 to 250 clones, with 75% to 90% observed a single time. Roughly 5.4% of the sample comes from the top ten. CDR1 and CDR2 were assigned from the germline V gene as SNHLY and FYNNEI. V gives up 9 bases and J gives up 3 bases, and the segment between their germline ends measures 21 bases. Its CDR3 holds 16 amino acids, cysteine through phenylalanine. The only DNA kept is the CDR3, 48 bases in frame from the first base.

This sequence originates from a human donor with peripheral T-cell lymphoma. The sequencing input was cell-free DNA from blood serum. The receptor chain draws on TRBV2 and TRBJ2-1, with no D gene named confidently. In nucleotide form, the sequence is TGTGCCAGTCCTTCGTCCCTCAATTCCGGCTACAATGAGCAGTTCTTC. The translation is CASPSSLNSGYNEQFF.